This T cell receptor beta chain stems from a study of vaccination effects on CD4 cells after COVID-19. Study-level findings and limits: Infection- and vaccine-induced clones contracted markedly late after vaccination.

Libraries were prepared by immunoSEQ multiplex PCR; TCRdb keeps only in-frame clonotypes and omits some of them. Of 15,000 to 20,000 clones detected, 76% appear once; the ten largest clones hold about 20%. Concerning this clone itself: Antigen unknown.

The CDR3 spans 13 residues. Trimming pared 5 bases from V and 3 bases from J, leaving 8 bases between. Per the germline V gene, CDR1 is SGHRS and CDR2 is YFSETQ. In the ViraFEST assay, antigen-specific CD4+ clonotypes were identified by expansion after peptide-pool stimulation. Subsequent to 10 days of culture, CD4+ T cells were isolated. Convalescent patients had PCR-confirmed SARS-CoV-2 infection between March and December 2020. Every participant took two doses of the BNT162b2 or mRNA-1273 vaccine. IL-2 medium took the place of half the medium on both days 3 and 7. This receptor was identified in a human donor who had a prior SARS-CoV-2 infection. The specimen comprised CD4+ T cells from PBMCs cultured with SARS-CoV-2 spike peptides, sampled after COVID-19 vaccination. V gene TRBV5-1 combines with J gene TRBJ1-4, with D perhaps matching TRBD1 (5 bases). The CDR3 DNA sequence: TGCGCCAGCAGGACAGCCCCTAATGAAAAACTGTTTTTT. Amino acids: CASRTAPNEKLFF.